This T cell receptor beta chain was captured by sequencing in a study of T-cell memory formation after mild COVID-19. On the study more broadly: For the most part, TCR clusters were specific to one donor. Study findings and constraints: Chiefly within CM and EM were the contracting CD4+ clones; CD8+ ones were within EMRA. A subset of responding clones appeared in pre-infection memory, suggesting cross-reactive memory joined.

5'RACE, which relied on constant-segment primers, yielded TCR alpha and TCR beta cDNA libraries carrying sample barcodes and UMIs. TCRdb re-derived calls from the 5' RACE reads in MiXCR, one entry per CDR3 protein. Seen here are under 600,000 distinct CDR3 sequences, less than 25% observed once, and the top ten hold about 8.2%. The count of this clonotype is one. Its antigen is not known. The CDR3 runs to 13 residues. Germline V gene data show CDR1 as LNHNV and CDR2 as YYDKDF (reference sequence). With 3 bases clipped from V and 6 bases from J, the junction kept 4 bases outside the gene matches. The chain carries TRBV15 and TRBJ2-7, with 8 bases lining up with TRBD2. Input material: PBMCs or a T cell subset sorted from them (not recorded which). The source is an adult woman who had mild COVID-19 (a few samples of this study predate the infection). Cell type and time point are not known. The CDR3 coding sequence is TGTGCCACCAGCAGGGCAACTAGCGGCGAGCAGTACTTC. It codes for CATSRATSGEQYF.